This TCR beta chain was retrieved from a study of naive and memory T cell subsets. This clonotype turned up a few times. Germline-derived CDR1 and CDR2 are LGHDT and YNNKEL (reference sequence). This CDR3 has 14 amino acids. V was shortened by 0 bases and J by 4 bases, with 9 bases between the two germline ends. Two oligonucleotides, mixed equimolar, formed the beta constant-region primer covering TRBC1 and TRBC2. One entry per CDR3 protein results from TCRdb running MiXCR on the UMI-ligation and nested PCR reads. The top ten hold about 1.6% of the sample, which has some 87,000 distinct CDR3 sequences, 5.5% to 8.5% seen once.

The receptor's source is a human donor in good health. The specimen sequenced was central memory CD4+ T cells from blood. The chain combines TRBV3-1 with TRBJ1-1; D might be TRBD1 (5 bases). The CDR3 DNA is TGTGCCAGCAGCCAAGAGGGGGGGGGCACTGAAGCTTTCTTT. It is translated as CASSQEGGGTEAFF.